A selection of T cell receptor beta chains follows, all from one sample in a study of a mutant IDH1 vaccine in newly diagnosed glioma. The antigens these receptors bind are not known. Profiled with immunoSEQ multiplex PCR; TCRdb holds only in-frame clones, not every one. This repertoire shows under 150,000 clones, under 90% found once; its top ten account for 0.5% to 0.65%. The material was PBMCs, obtained from a glioma patient whose treatment included an IDH1 peptide vaccine. These receptors all come from a woman aged 50 to 65 with glioma. The CDR3 runs from the conserved cysteine through the conserved F or W. D genes are given only for firm matches. Not all rows give a size; the values are once, few, many and, for expanded clones, a class.

.	TRBJ2-7	TRBV5-3	.	CARSLVSTARRESLYEQYF	TGTGCCAGAAGCTTGGTCTCGACCGCGCGGAGGGAATCCCTCTACGAGCAGTACTTC
.	TRBJ1-1	TRBV7-3	TRBD1	CASSLRQGGTEAFF	TGTGCCAGCAGCTTACGACAGGGGGGCACTGAAGCTTTCTTT
.	TRBJ2-3	TRBV7-9	TRBD2	CASSLAAGGRTDTQYF	TGTGCCAGCAGCTTAGCGGCGGGAGGGCGCACAGATACGCAGTATTTT
.	TRBJ2-5	TRBV27	TRBD1	CASSWGQPGQGRETQYF	TGTGCCAGCAGCTGGGGGCAACCGGGACAGGGGCGAGAGACCCAGTACTTC
.	TRBJ2-5	TRBV28	.	CASSLGGQETQYF	TGTGCCAGCAGCCTTGGAGGGCAAGAGACCCAGTACTTC
.	TRBJ1-3	TRBV5-4	.	CASSLWAAGSTIYF	TGTGCCAGCAGCTTATGGGCGGCGGGCAGCACCATATATTTT
.	TRBJ1-1	TRBV11-2	TRBD1	CASRPPGGWVTEAFF	TGTGCCAGCAGACCCCCAGGGGGCTGGGTCACTGAAGCTTTCTTT
.	TRBJ2-7	TRBV5-4	TRBD1	CASSSGQGLVEQYF	TGTGCCAGCAGCTCGGGACAGGGTTTAGTCGAGCAGTACTTC
.	TRBJ2-7	TRBV9	.	CASSVGGQTPYEQYF	TGTGCCAGCAGCGTAGGAGGACAGACCCCCTACGAGCAGTACTTC
.	TRBJ2-1	TRBV25-1	TRBD2	CASSIWEGNNEQFF	TGTGCCAGCAGTATATGGGAGGGGAACAATGAGCAGTTCTTC
.	TRBJ2-5	TRBV7-3	TRBD1	CASSRTGQGETQYF	TGTGCCAGCAGCCGGACGGGACAGGGAGAGACCCAGTACTTC
once	TRBJ2-1	TRBV7-1	.	CASSPYRVMGAGYEQFF	TGTGCCAGCAGCCCCTACCGGGTGATGGGGGCAGGGTATGAGCAGTTCTTC
few	TRBJ1-1	TRBV6-1	.	CASNSLRSPNTEAFF	TGTGCCAGCAATTCCCTAAGGTCCCCCAACACTGAAGCTTTCTTT
.	TRBJ1-1	TRBV6-5	TRBD1	CAIRTGWNTEAFF	TGTGCCATCAGGACAGGGTGGAACACTGAAGCTTTCTTT
once	TRBJ2-2	TRBV11-3	.	CASSSRNTGELFF	TGTGCCAGCAGCTCAAGGAACACCGGGGAGCTGTTTTTT
.	TRBJ1-2	TRBV21-1	.	CASSKDGGGYGYTF	TGTGCCAGCAGCAAAGATGGCGGAGGCTATGGCTACACCTTC
once	TRBJ2-2	TRBV5-1	.	CASSLNTGELFF	TGCGCCAGCAGCCTGAACACCGGGGAGCTGTTTTTT
once	TRBJ2-5	TRBV6-1	TRBD1	CASRQRQGPQETQYF	TGTGCCAGCAGACAAAGACAGGGTCCGCAAGAGACCCAGTACTTC
.	TRBJ1-4	TRBV2	TRBD1	CASTGQGETNEKLFF	TGTGCCAGCACGGGACAGGGTGAAACTAATGAAAAACTGTTTTTT
.	TRBJ2-3	TRBV5-1	.	CASSLQGPDTQYF	TGCGCCAGCAGCTTACAGGGACCAGATACGCAGTATTTT
.	TRBJ2-1	TRBV27	.	CASSFHGATEYNEQFF	TGTGCCAGCAGTTTCCACGGGGCGACGGAGTACAATGAGCAGTTCTTC
.	TRBJ1-4	TRBV6-6	TRBD1	CASSYSSGTGVEKLFF	TGTGCCAGCAGTTACTCGAGTGGGACAGGGGTCGAAAAACTGTTTTTT
.	TRBJ2-7	TRBV28	.	CASSLVVGPSYEQYF	TGTGCCAGCAGTTTAGTGGTGGGGCCCTCCTACGAGCAGTACTTC
.	TRBJ1-5	TRBV30	TRBD1	CAWSITGDQPQHF	TGTGCCTGGAGTATTACAGGGGATCAGCCCCAGCATTTT
once	TRBJ2-1	TRBV2	TRBD2	CASPAGTSVSSYNEQFF	TGTGCCAGCCCGGCCGGGACTAGCGTCAGCTCCTACAATGAGCAGTTCTTC